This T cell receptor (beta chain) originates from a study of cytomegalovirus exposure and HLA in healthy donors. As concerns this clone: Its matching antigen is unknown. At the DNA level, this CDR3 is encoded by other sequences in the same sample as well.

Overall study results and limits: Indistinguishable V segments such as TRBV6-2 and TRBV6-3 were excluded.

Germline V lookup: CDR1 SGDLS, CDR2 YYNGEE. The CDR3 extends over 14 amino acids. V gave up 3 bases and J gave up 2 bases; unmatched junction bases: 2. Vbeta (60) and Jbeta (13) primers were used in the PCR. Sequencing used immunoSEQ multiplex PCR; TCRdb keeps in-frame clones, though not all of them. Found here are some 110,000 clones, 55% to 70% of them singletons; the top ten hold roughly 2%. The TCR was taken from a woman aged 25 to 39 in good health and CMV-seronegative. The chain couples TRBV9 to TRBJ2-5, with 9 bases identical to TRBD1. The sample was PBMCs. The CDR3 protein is CASSATGGQETQYF. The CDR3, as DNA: TGTGCCAGCAGCGCGACAGGGGGGCAAGAGACCCAGTACTTC.